Listed here is a single TCR beta chain. This sample stems from a study of blood T cell repertoires in COVID-19. In the study overall: COVID-19 samples collected from the United States, Italy and Spain covered acute and convalescent phases. PBMCs, B-cell-depleted T cells, or T cells were the source of the cDNA or gDNA that made up the material.

V was pared by 3 bases and J by 2 bases, with 2 bases of the junction left unmatched. From germline, CDR1 is DFQATT and CDR2 SNEGSKA (reference sequence). This CDR3 has 13 residues. Per the original data handling: By means of reference gene primer amplification, nucleated cell counts were estimated. Data came from immunoSEQ multiplex PCR; TCRdb stores just in-frame clones and leaves some out. V and J calls and clone size are given by that table; D and trimming were obtained from the DNA. The data show around 270,000 clones, over 80% seen once. The receptor was isolated from a woman aged 35 to 49 who had recovered from COVID-19. The V and J genes are TRBV20-1 and TRBJ2-7; the match to TRBD1 covers 9 bases. Sequencing used peripheral blood. The CDR3 loop reads CSASGTGPYEQYF. DNA for the CDR3: TGCAGTGCTAGTGGGACAGGGCCCTACGAGCAGTACTTC.